This T cell receptor (beta chain) was sequenced for a study of control samples from healthy donors and cancer patients. Assay used: immunoSEQ multiplex PCR; TCRdb lists only in-frame clones, some missing. The sample carries about 120,000 clones, around 89% recorded once. Between the trimmed V and J ends, which lost 2 bases and 5 bases, there was a span of 12 bases. The CDR3 consists of 14 residues. Germline V gene data show CDR1 as SGHAT and CDR2 as FQNNGV. Sequencing was done on a sample of blood. This chain uses TRBV11-2 with TRBJ1-1; D is uncertain. The origin of this receptor is a middle-aged man in good health. The CDR3 region has the DNA TGTGCCAGCAGCTTACAGAGACAACCTACTGAAGCTTTCTTT. Encoded protein: CASSLQRQPTEAFF. Filled out from reference TRBV11-2 and TRBJ1-1, the complete variable domain reads EAGVAQSPRYKIIEKRQSVAFWCNPISGHATLYWYQQILGQGPKLLIQFQNNGVVDDSQLPKDRFSAERLKGVDSTLKIQPAKLEDSAVYLCASSLQRQPTEAFFGQGTRLTVV.